This TCR beta chain derives from a study of blood T cells in healthy people across ages. Each sample gave at least 7 million isolated PBMCs. A second PCR of 7 to 11 cycles used a sample-barcoded 5' primer and a J-beta primer mix. Via MiXCR, TCRdb re-called the 5' RACE reads, giving one row per CDR3 protein. The data contain over a million distinct CDR3 sequences, 35% to 45% of them singletons. The V gene's germline CDR1 is MNHNY and CDR2 SVGAGI (reference sequence). The V and J ends lost 2 bases and 2 bases, in that order; junction bases with no gene match: 9. The CDR3 is 17 residues long. The chain has TRBV6-6 and TRBJ1-5, with 7 nucleotides matching TRBD1. The TCR sequence derives from a young woman in good health. Sequenced input: blood. In DNA form, the CDR3 reads TGTGCCAGCAGTTACGATACGCTAGGACAGGGCAATCAGCCCCAGCATTTT. Its protein is CASSYDTLGQGNQPQHF.